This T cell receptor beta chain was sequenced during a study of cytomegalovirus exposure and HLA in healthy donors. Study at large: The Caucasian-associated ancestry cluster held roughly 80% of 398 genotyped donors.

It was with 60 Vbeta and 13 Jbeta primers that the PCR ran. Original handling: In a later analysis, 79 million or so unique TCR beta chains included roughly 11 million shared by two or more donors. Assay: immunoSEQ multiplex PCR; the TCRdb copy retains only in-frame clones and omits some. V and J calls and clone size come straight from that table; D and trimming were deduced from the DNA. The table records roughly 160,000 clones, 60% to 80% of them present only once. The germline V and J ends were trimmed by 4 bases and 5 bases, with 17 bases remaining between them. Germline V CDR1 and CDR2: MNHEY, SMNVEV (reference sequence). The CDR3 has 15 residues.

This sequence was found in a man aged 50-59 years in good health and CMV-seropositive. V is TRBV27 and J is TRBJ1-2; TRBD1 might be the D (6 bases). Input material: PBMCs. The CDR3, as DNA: TGTGCCAGCAGTTCCTTGGGGGACATTATTTATGGCTACACCTTC. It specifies CASSSLGDIIYGYTF.